The 2 T cell receptor beta chains in this list originate from one sample, sequenced in a study of blood T cell repertoires in COVID-19. Only in-frame clones appear in the TCRdb table, and some are missing; sequencing was by immunoSEQ multiplex PCR. The table shows a few hundred thousand clones, with 85% to 90% occurring only once. Sequencing was performed on PBMCs or T cells enriched from blood (not recorded which). These receptors all stem from a woman aged 18-35 years with acute COVID-19.

This clone was counted only a few times. The CDR3, as DNA: TGTGCCAGCAGCATAAGGACTAGCGGGAGAGGTGAGCAGTTCTTC. Translation: CASSIRTSGRGEQFF. The chain uses TRBV11-2 and TRBJ2-1; 13 bases align to TRBD2. Germline values: CDR1 SGHAT, CDR2 FQNNGV. This CDR3 is 15 amino acids long. V was clipped by 5 bases and J by 9 bases; unmatched bases: 7.

This sequence joins TRBV6-6 and TRBJ2-1, with D maybe TRBD1 (6 bases). CDR1 and CDR2 (germline): MNHNY, SVGAGI (reference sequence). This CDR3 region has 14 residues. V lost 10 bases and J lost 9, with 22 bases in between. CDR3 nucleotide sequence: TGTGCCACTTCCCGACAGGCTTTTCTAAGTGAGCAGTTCTTC. It yields the protein CATSRQAFLSEQFF.